A single sample gave rise to the 27 T cell receptor beta chains below, sequenced in a study of cytomegalovirus exposure and HLA in healthy donors (dated by TCRdb to the late 2010s). Libraries were built with the immunoSEQ multiplex PCR assay. For the multiplex PCR, a mixture combining 60 forward primers for TCR Vbeta segments and 13 reverse primers for TCR Jbeta segments was used. TCRdb re-hosts the immuneACCESS table, in-frame sequences only. Its copies lack some clones; in the studies checked, an unresolved V gene accounts for under half of them, and the cause for the rest is not known. The sample yields around 250,000 clones; around 90% were counted once. The ten largest make up less than 2% of the sample. Sample: PBMCs. Every receptor here comes from a girl aged 2-15 years in good health and CMV-seronegative.

The chain employs TRBV7-2 and TRBJ2-1, with TRBD2 matching 9 bases. J lost 4 bases, V lost 3 bases, and 7 bases had no gene match. CDR1 is SGHTA, CDR2 FQGNSA, per germline. The CDR3 has 16 residues. CDR3 amino acids: CASSFYASGAYNEQFF. CDR3 coding DNA: TGTGCCAGCAGCTTTTACGCTAGCGGGGCTTACAATGAGCAGTTCTTC.

J is TRBJ1-1 and V is TRBV5-1; 7 bases line up with TRBD1. The CDR3 is made up of 14 amino acids. Germline V lookup: CDR1 SGHRS, CDR2 YFSETQ. With V trimmed by 4 bases and J by 1 base, 4 bases remained unmatched. The CDR3 nucleotides read TGCGCCAGCAGCGGCGACAGGGCGAACACTGAAGCTTTCTTT. Protein: CASSGDRANTEAFF.

The CDR3 spells CASSEWLAKNIQYF. The CDR3 DNA sequence: TGTGCCAGCAGTGAGTGGCTAGCCAAAAACATTCAGTACTTC. V usage is TRBV6-1 and J usage is TRBJ2-4; D gene uncertain. This CDR3 has 14 residues. With 3 bases removed from V and 0 bases from J, the gap between germline ends came to 6 bases. The V gene's germline CDR1 is MNHNS and CDR2 SASEGT.

For the CDR3, the DNA is TGTGCCAGCAGCCTAGCCCCGGGGTACCACGAGCAGTACTTC. Translation gives CASSLAPGYHEQYF. The chain is built from TRBV11-2 and TRBJ2-7, with TRBD2 as a possible D gene (5 bases). Germline-derived CDR1 and CDR2 are SGHAT and FQNNGV. The CDR3 runs 14 residues. V lost 5 bases and J 5 bases, leaving 16 bases between the germline ends.

The chain carries TRBV30 and TRBJ1-1; D might be TRBD1 (6 bases). Trimming stripped 3 bases from V and 4 bases from J, with 12 bases between. The CDR3 length is 13 residues. The germline V gene encodes CDR1 GTSNPN and CDR2 SVGIG (reference sequence). The CDR3 DNA reads as TGTGCCTGGAGACAGGGAGAGGGCACTGAAGCTTTCTTT. Translating gives CAWRQGEGTEAFF. Full variable domain (outside the CDR3, taken from reference TRBV30 and TRBJ1-1): SQTIHQWPATLVQPVGSPLSLECTVEGTSNPNLYWYRQAAGRGLQLLFYSVGIGQISSEVPQNLSASRPQDRQFILSSKKLLLSDSGFYLCAWRQGEGTEAFFGQGTRLTVV.

This rearrangement joins TRBV12-2 to TRBJ2-7; TRBD2 reflects the table's D call only, with no check against the DNA. TRBV12-2 represents a pseudogene. The CDR3 has 14 amino acids. CDR3 amino acids: CASRLDGRGWEQYF. CDR3 bases: TGTGCAAGTCGCTTAGATGGTCGGGGGTGGGAGCAGTACTTC.

This chain uses TRBV6-4 with TRBJ1-4, with a possible D match to TRBD1 (5 bases). The CDR3 spans 13 residues. CDR1 and CDR2 from the germline V gene are MRHNA and SNTAGT. V lost 5 bases and J 10 bases, leaving 14 bases between the germline ends. The CDR3 protein is CASSPEGAGKLFF. The DNA for the CDR3 is TGTGCCAGCAGTCCAGAAGGGGCAGGAAAACTGTTTTTT.

The chain uses TRBV10-2 and TRBJ1-1; possible D gene TRBD1, 6 bases. Germline V gene sequence: CDR1 WSHSY, CDR2 SAAADI. The ends were cut back, 5 bases at V and 7 bases at J, with 11 bases in the middle. The CDR3 is 12 residues long. CDR3 in amino acids: CASSPGQSEAFF. The CDR3 coding sequence is TGCGCCAGCAGTCCGGGACAAAGTGAAGCTTTCTTT.

The chain links TRBV2 to TRBJ1-1; TRBD1 aligns across 10 bases. V lost 3 bases to trimming and J lost 11 bases; unmatched junction nucleotides: 6. Germline CDR1 SNHLY, CDR2 FYNNEI. The CDR3 extends over 13 amino acids. The CDR3 here is CASSERQGAWAFF. In DNA, the CDR3 is TGTGCCAGCAGTGAGAGACAGGGGGCTTGGGCTTTCTTT. The full variable domain, with the rest looked up from reference TRBV2 and TRBJ1-1, is EPEVTQTPSHQVTQMGQEVILRCVPISNHLYFYWYRQILGQKVEFLVSFYNNEISEKSEIFDDQFSVERPDGSNFTLKIRSTKLEDSAMYFCASSERQGAWAFFGQGTRLTVV.

The chain is built from TRBV25-1 and TRBJ2-3; 8 nucleotides agree with TRBD2. The germline V gene encodes CDR1 MGHDK and CDR2 SYGVNS. The CDR3 contains 16 residues. V lost 3 bases and J lost 2; bases outside the gene matches: 7. DNA of the CDR3: TGTGCCAGCAGTGATCCGGGGGGGCAGGACACAGATACGCAGTATTTT. Translated: CASSDPGGQDTDTQYF.

The chain is built from TRBV6-5 and TRBJ1-1; TRBD1 agrees at 7 bases. V dropped 7 bases and J dropped 6; count of bases not matched to a gene: 5. Germline-derived CDR1 and CDR2 are MNHEY and SVGAGI. The CDR3 totals 12 residues. The DNA of the CDR3 is TGTGCCAGCAAGAACAGGGGTTCTGAAGCTTTCTTT. Its protein is CASKNRGSEAFF.

The V and J genes are TRBV4-2 and TRBJ1-6; D unclear. Looked up from germline, CDR1 is LGHNA and CDR2 is YNFKEQ. The CDR3 is made up of 18 amino acids. Trimming removed 2 bases from V and 7 bases from J, with 21 bases in between. CDR3 sequence: CASSQPSPRVLENSPLHF. Here the CDR3 DNA reads TGTGCCAGCAGCCAACCCTCCCCACGGGTCCTCGAAAATTCACCCCTCCACTTT.

CDR3 loop: CVAGYAGGPPDTQYF. DNA for the CDR3: TGTGTAGCGGGTTATGCGGGGGGGCCGCCAGATACGCAGTATTTT. V gene TRBV28 combines with J gene TRBJ2-3; 9 positions agree with TRBD2. CDR1 is MDHEN, CDR2 SYDVKM, per germline. The CDR3 length is 15 residues.

This clone was seen only once. The rearrangement links TRBV9 to TRBJ2-7, with D possibly being TRBD1 (6 bases). Trimming took 4 bases from V and 0 from J, leaving 14 bases between them. CDR3 length equals 15 residues. The germline gives CDR1 SGDLS, CDR2 YYNGEE. The CDR3 DNA follows: TGTGCCAGCAGCTCGAGACAGGCTAGCTCCTACGAGCAGTACTTC. Protein: CASSSRQASSYEQYF.

This clone showed up just once. The genes are TRBV9 and TRBJ2-5, with 10 bases matching TRBD2. Germline lookup yields CDR1 SGDLS and CDR2 YYNGEE. J was trimmed by 3 bases and V by 4 bases; bases with no gene match: 9. The CDR3 loop spans 16 amino acids. DNA for the CDR3: TGTGCCAGCAGCCTAGGGCTAGCGGGGGTGGAAGAGACCCAGTACTTC. Its translation: CASSLGLAGVEETQYF.

This chain joins TRBV18 and TRBJ1-1; a possible D gene is TRBD1 (6 bases). Germline CDR1 is KGHSH and CDR2 is LQKENI. Trimming pared 6 bases from V and 2 bases from J, leaving 13 bases between. The length of the CDR3 is 14 residues. Here the CDR3 DNA reads TGTGCCAGCTCGTCGGGGGGCGGTAACACTGAAGCTTTCTTT. It yields the protein CASSSGGGNTEAFF.

The chain is built from TRBV4-2 and TRBJ2-1; 7 bases match TRBD2. Per germline, CDR1 LGHNA and CDR2 YNFKEQ. This CDR3 is 14 amino acids long. V was clipped by 2 bases and J by 7 bases; unmatched bases: 5. The CDR3 DNA reads as TGTGCCAGCAGCCAAACTAGCGAGGGGAATGAGCAGTTCTTC. Amino acids: CASSQTSEGNEQFF.

A word on this clone: This is likely a read error, given that the CDR3 carries no conserved phenylalanine or tryptophan at its end. This chain links TRBV4-1 with TRBJ2-7, with 11 positions matching TRBD2. CDR3 length equals 17 residues. Germline CDR1 reads MGHRA; CDR2 reads YSYEKL. V shed 0 bases, J shed 2 bases, and the junction held 6 bases outside the gene matches. The CDR3 DNA is TGCGCCAGCAGCCAAGAATCACTAGCGGGAGCGACCTACGAGCAGTACCTC. It codes for CASSQESLAGATYEQYL.

This clone was seen only a few times. The rearrangement joins TRBV4-1 to TRBJ1-1, with TRBD1 identical over 10 bases. This CDR3 has 15 residues. Germline CDR1 reads MGHRA; CDR2 reads YSYEKL. V lost 4 bases, J lost 1 base, and 3 bases stayed unmatched. The CDR3 protein is CASSPGDRGNTEAFF. CDR3 bases: TGCGCCAGCAGCCCGGGGGACAGGGGGAACACTGAAGCTTTCTTT.

The chain carries TRBV5-6 and TRBJ2-7, with a tentative D call TRBD2 (5 bases). The V gene lost 0 bases and the J gene lost 4 bases, with 11 bases spanning the gap. Germline values: CDR1 SGHDT, CDR2 YYEEEE. The CDR3 is 14 amino acids. CDR3 sequence: CASSLVGREYEQYF. CDR3 bases: TGTGCCAGCAGCTTGGTCGGCCGGGAATACGAGCAGTACTTC.

This sequence joins TRBV2 and TRBJ1-2; maybe TRBD1 (5 bases). The V gene lost 3 bases and the J gene lost 8 bases, with 10 bases spanning the gap. The length of the CDR3 is 12 residues. Germline V gene sequence: CDR1 SNHLY, CDR2 FYNNEI. In nucleotides, the CDR3 is TGTGCCAGCAGTGACTGGGGGGTCGGCTACACCTTC. Encoded protein: CASSDWGVGYTF.

J is TRBJ1-2 and V is TRBV19; the D is unclear. V was clipped by 7 bases and J by 4 bases, with 19 bases between them. Germline V gene lookup returns CDR1 LNHDA and CDR2 SQIVND (reference sequence). This CDR3 spans 15 amino acids. The CDR3 nucleotides read TGTGCCAGTACCAAACAAGGAGAGTTTTCCTATGGCTACACCTTC. Translation: CASTKQGEFSYGYTF.

The chain joins TRBV29-1 to TRBJ1-2; TRBD1 might be the D (5 bases). Germline V CDR1 and CDR2: SQVTM, ANQGSEA. The germline V and J ends were trimmed by 3 bases and 6 bases, with 20 bases remaining between them. The CDR3 length is 15 residues. The CDR3 here is CSVDLGWGVGNGYTF. The CDR3 DNA follows: TGCAGCGTTGACCTGGGATGGGGCGTTGGAAATGGCTACACCTTC.

The rearrangement uses TRBV7-8 and TRBJ1-6; TRBD1 agrees at 9 bases. CDR1 is SGHVS, CDR2 FQNEAQ, per germline. The CDR3 extends over 15 amino acids. J gave up 9 bases and V 7 bases, and 10 bases lay outside the gene matches. The CDR3 nucleotides read TGTGCCAGCACGACAGGGGGGATATATGGTTCACCCCTCCACTTT. This translates into CASTTGGIYGSPLHF. Full variable domain (outside the CDR3, taken from reference TRBV7-8 and TRBJ1-6): GAGVSQSPRYKVAKRGQDVALRCDPISGHVSLFWYQQALGQGPEFLTYFQNEAQLDKSGLPSDRFFAERPEGSVSTLKIQRTQQEDSAVYLCASTTGGIYGSPLHFGNGTRLTVT.

The table lists this clone with a count of one. The CDR3 here is CASGQGNQPQHF. The CDR3 bases are TGTGCCAGCGGGCAGGGGAATCAGCCCCAGCATTTT. The rearrangement uses TRBV28 and TRBJ1-5; D is perhaps TRBD1 (6 bases). The CDR3 has 12 amino acids. CDR1 is MDHEN, CDR2 SYDVKM, per germline. Trimming cost V 8 bases and J 4 bases, with 9 bases left between them.

This clone was counted between two and nine times. The CDR3 spells CASSLTSGTSYEQYF. CDR3 DNA: TGTGCCAGCAGTTTGACCAGCGGGACTTCCTACGAGCAGTACTTC. The J gene is TRBJ2-7, the V gene TRBV28; 7 nucleotides match TRBD2. There are 15 residues in the CDR3. V shed 3 bases, J shed 1 base, and the junction held 6 bases outside the gene matches. Germline assignment: CDR1 MDHEN and CDR2 SYDVKM.

The chain couples TRBV2 to TRBJ2-1; no definite D call. V lost 8 bases and J lost 8, with 4 bases in between. The CDR3 covers 9 residues. Germline lookup yields CDR1 SNHLY and CDR2 FYNNEI. CDR3 residues: CASLDEQFF. CDR3 nucleotide sequence: TGTGCCAGCCTCGATGAGCAGTTCTTC.